This T cell receptor beta chain originates from a study of T cells in Graves' hyperthyroidism and ophthalmopathy. Study-wide findings and caveats: By a 13 V-J model, ophthalmopathy was set apart from stable hyperthyroidism.

This clonotype has ten or more counts. Its specificity is not known. RNA transcripts provided the source from which TCR beta CDR3 regions were amplified. First-round RT-PCR targeting the TCR CDR3 was performed with the HTBI primer set. TCRdb reanalysed the multiplex PCR reads using MiXCR and keeps one entry per CDR3 protein. The sample lists around 620,000 distinct CDR3 sequences; 15% to 20% were seen once. Trimming took 6 bases from V and 5 from J; bases not matched to a gene: 7. This CDR3 spans 14 amino acids. Germline V CDR1 and CDR2: MNHEY, SMNVEV (reference sequence). The chain uses TRBV27 and TRBJ2-1; 7 bases map to TRBD1. The sequence was collected from a woman aged 30 to 39 with Graves' hyperthyroidism. Material for sequencing was blood. For the CDR3, the DNA is TGTGCCAGCAGCCAAGACAGGGCCCACAATGAGCAGTTCTTC. This sequence encodes CASSQDRAHNEQFF.